Following are 28 T cell receptor beta chains from one sample sequenced in a study of shared clonotypes between healthy human individuals. Generated by immunoSEQ multiplex PCR, the TCRdb table keeps only in-frame clones and is missing some. The data contain some 500,000 clones, 75% to 80% of them singletons. Material for sequencing was PBMCs. The receptor set was obtained from a woman in her forties in good health. Some clones in this sample may be carry-over from other donors' samples.

The chain combines TRBV5-1 with TRBJ1-5; TRBD1 aligns across 9 bases. Losses at the gene ends were 4 bases for V and 4 bases for J; bases not matched to a gene: 3. CDR3 length equals 14 residues. The germline CDR1 and CDR2 sequences are SGHRS and YFSETQ. The CDR3 nucleotides are TGCGCCAGCAGCGTGACAGGGGGGAATCAGCCCCAGCATTTT. Amino acid sequence: CASSVTGGNQPQHF.

The chain is built from TRBV6-1 and TRBJ2-3; tentative D call: TRBD1 (6 bases). Trimming removed 11 bases from V and 1 base from J, with 13 bases in between. The CDR3 is 13 residues long. The V gene's germline CDR1 is MNHNS and CDR2 SASEGT. CDR3 bases: TGTGCCGGGACAAGGACTGGCACAGATACGCAGTATTTT. Protein product: CAGTRTGTDTQYF.

The rearrangement uses TRBV7-2 and TRBJ2-1; 9 nucleotides align to TRBD1. The CDR3 is made up of 16 amino acids. CDR1 is SGHTA and CDR2 is FQGNSA in the germline V gene. With 0 bases clipped from V and 3 bases from J, the junction kept 3 bases outside the gene matches. CDR3 bases: TGTGCCAGCAGCTTAGCGGCGGGACAGGGCTACAATGAGCAGTTCTTC. This encodes CASSLAAGQGYNEQFF.

A word on this clone: This specimen includes other DNA sequences encoding the same CDR3. The chain employs TRBV30 and TRBJ1-1; D is ambiguous. The CDR3 sequence is 11 residues long. CDR1 GTSNPN and CDR2 SVGIG come from the germline V gene (reference sequence). V was clipped by 2 bases and J by 5 bases, with 6 bases between them. CDR3 in DNA: TGTGCCTGGAGTCCCCGTACTGAAGCTTTCTTT. This translates into CAWSPRTEAFF.

Comment on this clone: This likely reflects a read error, since a far larger clone is one base away. The chain employs TRBV5-1 and TRBJ1-2, with D possibly matching TRBD1 (5 bases). The CDR3 extends over 14 amino acids. Deletions cut 2 bases from V and 4 bases from J, with 12 bases between. Germline V gene lookup returns CDR1 SGHRS and CDR2 YFSETQ. For the CDR3, the DNA is TGCGCCAGCAGCTTCGGGGGAAGTGGCTATGGCTACACCTTC. Encoded protein: CASSFGGSGYGYTF.

The chain carries TRBV28 and TRBJ2-5; D might be TRBD2 (5 bases). The ends were cut back, 3 bases at V and 3 bases at J, with 14 bases in the middle. Germline V gene data show CDR1 as MDHEN and CDR2 as SYDVKM. CDR3 length: 15 residues. The CDR3 DNA reads as TGTGCCAGCAGTTTCCGGGGAGCCGGGGAAGAGACCCAGTACTTC. Translating gives CASSFRGAGEETQYF.

The chain couples TRBV6-4 to TRBJ2-6; D remains unclear. V dropped 2 bases and J dropped 1 base, with 3 bases sitting between them. CDR3 size: 14 residues. From germline, CDR1 is MRHNA and CDR2 SNTAGT. CDR3 sequence: CASSDTSGANVLTF. The CDR3, as DNA: TGTGCCAGCAGTGACACTTCTGGGGCCAACGTCCTGACTTTC.

Details on this clone: The likely explanation is a read error, given a far larger clone one base away. The chain recombines TRBV4-2 with TRBJ1-2; unclear D gene. The CDR3 has 16 amino acids. The V end was cut by 4 bases, the J end by 4 bases, with 19 bases between. Germline CDR1 is LGHNA and CDR2 is YNFKEQ. The CDR3 loop reads CASSPRMGSGSYGYTF. The CDR3 DNA sequence: TGTGCCAGCAGCCCCCGCATGGGGTCAGGAAGCTATGGCTACACCTTC.

The rearrangement uses TRBV6-5 and TRBJ1-1; TRBD1 might be the D (5 bases). V shed 10 bases and J shed 0 bases, with 12 bases lying between them. The V gene's germline CDR1 is MNHEY and CDR2 SVGAGI. The CDR3 runs 13 residues. The CDR3 region is CATGPPMNTEAFF. Written as DNA, the CDR3 is TGTGCCACGGGACCTCCCATGAACACTGAAGCTTTCTTT.

This chain connects TRBV28 to TRBJ2-3; TRBD2 matches at 7 bases. The CDR3 has 16 amino acids. Germline CDR1 MDHEN, CDR2 SYDVKM. J gave up 0 bases and V 8 bases, and 11 bases lay outside the gene matches. The CDR3, as DNA: TGTGCCAGCCCGCCGGGCCCCGGGAGGAGCACAGATACGCAGTATTTT. Translated: CASPPGPGRSTDTQYF.

V usage is TRBV6-5 and J usage is TRBJ2-1; maybe TRBD1 (6 bases). The CDR3 runs 14 residues. Trimming left V 8 bases short and J 6 bases short, with 17 bases between. Germline V gene sequence: CDR1 MNHEY, CDR2 SVGAGI. CDR3 sequence reads: CASGRRLGGNEQFF. The CDR3 DNA follows: TGTGCCAGCGGCCGACGGTTAGGGGGCAATGAGCAGTTCTTC.

In nucleotides, the CDR3 is TGTGCCTGGAGTGGGGGCGGGTACACAGATACGCAGTATTTT. It specifies CAWSGGGYTDTQYF. The chain is built from TRBV30 and TRBJ2-3; D may match TRBD1 or TRBD2 (5 bases each). The CDR3 has 14 amino acids. Germline CDR1 GTSNPN, CDR2 SVGIG (reference sequence). Trimming stripped 1 base from V and 2 bases from J, with 10 bases between.

The CDR3 protein is CASSLVRGRGNNEQFF. CDR3 sequence (DNA): TGTGCCAGCAGCTTAGTTCGCGGGAGGGGAAACAATGAGCAGTTCTTC. The chain combines TRBV7-2 with TRBJ2-1; 9 nucleotides agree with TRBD2. Per the germline V gene, CDR1 is SGHTA and CDR2 is FQGNSA. The junction had 6 bases not matched to a gene; V was cut back by 1 base and J by 5 bases. CDR3 size: 16 residues.

The chain carries TRBV5-6 and TRBJ2-7, with unresolved D. Between the trimmed V and J ends, which lost 6 bases and 2 bases, there was a span of 18 bases. This CDR3 has 15 amino acids. Germline CDR1 is SGHDT and CDR2 is YYEEEE. The CDR3 nucleotides are TGTGCCAGCACCAAAGGACGCTTTGACGCCTACGAGCAGTACTTC. It translates to CASTKGRFDAYEQYF.

On this clone itself: A far larger clone is just one base off, so this is likely a read error. The sample holds other DNA sequences that translate to the same CDR3. V gene TRBV6-1 combines with J gene TRBJ1-4; D not resolved. The germline gives CDR1 MNHNS, CDR2 SASEGT. V was trimmed by 0 bases and J by 5 bases, leaving 10 bases between them. This CDR3 has 15 amino acids. CDR3 sequence: CASSEALGSNEKLFF. The CDR3 region has the DNA TGTGCCAGCAGTGAAGCGTTGGGGTCAAATGAAAAACTGTTTTTT.

The rearrangement joins TRBV18 to TRBJ1-2; 10 bases agree with TRBD1. Germline assignment: CDR1 KGHSH and CDR2 LQKENI. The CDR3 has 15 residues. The ends lost 3 bases at V and 7 bases at J; junction bases unmatched: 8. CDR3 loop: CASSPTGTGVRGYTF. As DNA, the CDR3 is TGTGCCAGCTCACCTACCGGGACAGGGGTTCGTGGCTACACCTTC.

The chain recombines TRBV29-1 with TRBJ2-7; D gene ambiguous. The CDR3 runs 12 residues. V lost 4 bases, J lost 1 base, and 8 bases lay in between. CDR1 and CDR2 from the germline V gene are SQVTM and ANQGSEA. CDR3 residues: CSVVTQSYEQYF. CDR3 DNA: TGCAGCGTTGTTACTCAGTCCTACGAGCAGTACTTC.

This chain joins TRBV7-6 and TRBJ1-3; D call uncertain. The V and J ends lost 0 bases and 6 bases respectively, with 6 bases between them. Germline assignment: CDR1 SGHVS and CDR2 FNYEAQ. The CDR3 runs to 13 residues. The DNA of the CDR3 is TGTGCCAGCAGCTTAGCTCCAACAAACACCATATATTTT. It encodes CASSLAPTNTIYF.

This chain uses TRBV4-2 with TRBJ2-2; the match to TRBD2 covers 10 bases. The ends lost 1 base at V and 5 bases at J; junction bases unmatched: 7. This CDR3 has 17 residues. The germline V gene encodes CDR1 LGHNA and CDR2 YNFKEQ. The CDR3 is CASSQGLAGEGTGELFF. The CDR3 DNA follows: TGTGCCAGCAGCCAAGGGCTAGCGGGAGAGGGTACCGGGGAGCTGTTTTTT.

A note on this clone: It differs at one base from a far larger clone, so likely a read error. This sample includes further DNA sequences coding for the same CDR3. This chain joins TRBV30 and TRBJ2-6; 8 bases fit TRBD1. The CDR3 covers 17 residues. CDR1 GTSNPN and CDR2 SVGIG come from the germline V gene (reference sequence). CDR3 DNA: TGCGCCTGGAGTCGGACAGGGTCGAGCTCTGGGGCCAACGTCCTGACTTTC. Amino acid sequence: CAWSRTGSSSGANVLTF.

This clone was seen only once. The chain links TRBV5-1 to TRBJ2-7, with 11 bases that match TRBD2. V was clipped by 4 bases and J by 2 bases; unmatched bases: 11. The CDR3 has 17 amino acids. CDR1 is SGHRS and CDR2 is YFSETQ in the germline V gene. CDR3 protein: CASSIHRGTSGAYEQYF. CDR3 coding DNA: TGCGCCAGCAGCATCCATCGAGGGACTAGCGGAGCCTACGAGCAGTACTTC.

This chain links TRBV7-7 with TRBJ2-3; 8 bases align to TRBD2. After removal of 5 bases from V and 2 bases from J, the junction contained 3 bases not matched to a gene. Germline V gene sequence: CDR1 SSHAT, CDR2 FNYEAQ (reference sequence). CDR3 length equals 14 residues. The CDR3 DNA sequence: TGTGCCAGCAGCCCTGGACTAGCCACAGATACGCAGTATTTT. Amino acid sequence: CASSPGLATDTQYF.

This clone was detected once. The rearrangement uses TRBV7-9 and TRBJ2-2, with 8 bases that match TRBD1. This CDR3 is built from 16 residues. CDR1 SEHNR and CDR2 FQNEAQ come from the germline V gene (reference sequence). Trimming cost V 4 bases and J 0 bases; bases outside gene matches: 4. The CDR3 nucleotides read TGTGCCAGCAGCTCGGACAGGGACGCGAACACCGGGGAGCTGTTTTTT. Translation gives CASSSDRDANTGELFF.

The rearrangement uses TRBV7-9 and TRBJ2-5; 14 bases line up with TRBD2. The CDR3 contains 17 residues. CDR1 is SEHNR and CDR2 is FQNEAQ in the germline V gene (reference sequence). Trimming cost V 3 bases and J 5 bases; bases outside gene matches: 8. Written as DNA, the CDR3 is TGTGCCAGCAGCTTCGGGACTAGCGGGAGCCTGGGTGAGACCCAGTACTTC. Residues: CASSFGTSGSLGETQYF.

This clone showed up just a few times. CDR3 protein: CASSDACPTSDPNTGELFF. In DNA form, the CDR3 reads TGTGCCAGCAGTGACGCTTGCCCGACTAGCGACCCGAACACCGGGGAGCTGTTTTTT. The chain joins TRBV6-4 to TRBJ2-2; 8 nucleotides match TRBD2. Germline CDR1 is MRHNA and CDR2 is SNTAGT. This CDR3 has 19 amino acids. V lost 2 bases, J lost 0 bases, and 11 bases stayed unmatched.

CDR3 nucleotide sequence: TGTGCCAGCAGTTATAACACGCGGCGGGGCGATACGCAGTATTTT. Protein product: CASSYNTRRGDTQYF. This chain joins TRBV6-6 and TRBJ2-3; possibly TRBD2 for D (6 bases). Germline CDR1 is MNHNY and CDR2 is SVGAGI (reference sequence). This CDR3 has 15 residues. V lost 3 bases and J 6 bases, leaving 16 bases between the germline ends.

This clone was seen ten or more times. This sample includes further DNA sequences coding for the same CDR3. This chain connects TRBV5-1 to TRBJ2-3; 8 bases align to TRBD2. V was pared by 0 bases and J by 6 bases, with 6 bases of the junction left unmatched. The CDR3 consists of 15 residues. Germline CDR1 SGHRS, CDR2 YFSETQ. The DNA of the CDR3 is TGCGCCAGCAGCTTGGGCACAGCGGGAGCTGATACGCAGTATTTT. This codes for CASSLGTAGADTQYF.

V gene TRBV19 combines with J gene TRBJ1-3; D remains unclear. Deletions cut 4 bases from V and 0 bases from J, with 4 bases between. The CDR3 loop spans 13 amino acids. The germline gives CDR1 LNHDA, CDR2 SQIVND (reference sequence). The CDR3 nucleotides read TGTGCCAGTAGTAGGGTCTCTGGAAACACCATATATTTT. Amino acids: CASSRVSGNTIYF.